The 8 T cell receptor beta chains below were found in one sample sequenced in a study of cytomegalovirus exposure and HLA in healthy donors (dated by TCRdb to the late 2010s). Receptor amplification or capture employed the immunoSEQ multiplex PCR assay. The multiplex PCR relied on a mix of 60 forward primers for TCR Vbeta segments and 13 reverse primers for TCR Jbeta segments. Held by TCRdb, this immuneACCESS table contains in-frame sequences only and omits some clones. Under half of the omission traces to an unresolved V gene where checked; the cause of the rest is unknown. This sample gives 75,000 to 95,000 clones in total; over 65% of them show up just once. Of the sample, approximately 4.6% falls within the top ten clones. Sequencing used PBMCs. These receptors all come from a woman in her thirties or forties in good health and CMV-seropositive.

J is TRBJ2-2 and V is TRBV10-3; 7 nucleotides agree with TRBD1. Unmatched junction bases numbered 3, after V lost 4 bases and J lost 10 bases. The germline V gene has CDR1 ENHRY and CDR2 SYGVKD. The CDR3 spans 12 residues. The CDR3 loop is CAISGDREELFF. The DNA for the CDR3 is TGTGCCATCAGTGGGGACAGAGAGGAGCTGTTTTTT.

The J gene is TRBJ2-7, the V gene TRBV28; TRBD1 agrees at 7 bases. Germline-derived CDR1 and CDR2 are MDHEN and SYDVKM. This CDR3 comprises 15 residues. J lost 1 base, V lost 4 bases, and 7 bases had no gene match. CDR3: CASSSYNRGSYEQYF. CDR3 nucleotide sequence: TGTGCCAGCAGTTCCTACAACAGGGGATCCTACGAGCAGTACTTC.

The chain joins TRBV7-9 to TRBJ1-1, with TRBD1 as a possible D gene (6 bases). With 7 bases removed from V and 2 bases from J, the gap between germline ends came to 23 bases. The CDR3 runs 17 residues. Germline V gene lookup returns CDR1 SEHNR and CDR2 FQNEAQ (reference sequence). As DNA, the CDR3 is TGTGCCAGCACCCCTAGAGTTCCCGGACAGAAAAACACTGAAGCTTTCTTT. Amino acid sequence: CASTPRVPGQKNTEAFF.

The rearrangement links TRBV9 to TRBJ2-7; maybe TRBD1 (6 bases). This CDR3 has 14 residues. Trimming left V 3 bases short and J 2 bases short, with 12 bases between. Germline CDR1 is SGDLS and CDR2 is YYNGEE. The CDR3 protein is CASSDTGSPYEQYF. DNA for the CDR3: TGTGCCAGCAGCGATACAGGGAGTCCCTACGAGCAGTACTTC.

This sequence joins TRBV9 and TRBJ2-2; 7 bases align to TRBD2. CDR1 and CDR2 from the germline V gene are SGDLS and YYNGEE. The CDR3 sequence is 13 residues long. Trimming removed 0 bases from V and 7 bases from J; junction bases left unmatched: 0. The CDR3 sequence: CASSVAGGGELFF. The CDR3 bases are TGTGCCAGCAGCGTAGCGGGAGGCGGGGAGCTGTTTTTT.

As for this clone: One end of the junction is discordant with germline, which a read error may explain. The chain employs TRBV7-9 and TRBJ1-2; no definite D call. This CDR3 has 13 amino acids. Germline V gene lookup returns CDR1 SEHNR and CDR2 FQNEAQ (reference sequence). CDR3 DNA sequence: TGTTCCAGCAGCTTAGATGCTGACCCCGGAGTATCCTTC. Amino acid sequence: CSSSLDADPGVSF.

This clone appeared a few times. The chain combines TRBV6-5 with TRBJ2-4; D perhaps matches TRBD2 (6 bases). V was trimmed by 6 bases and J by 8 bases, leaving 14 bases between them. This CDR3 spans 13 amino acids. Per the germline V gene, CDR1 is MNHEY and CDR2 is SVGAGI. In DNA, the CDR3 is TGTGCCAGCAGGCGGGACGGAGGGGACATTCAGTACTTC. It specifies CASRRDGGDIQYF.

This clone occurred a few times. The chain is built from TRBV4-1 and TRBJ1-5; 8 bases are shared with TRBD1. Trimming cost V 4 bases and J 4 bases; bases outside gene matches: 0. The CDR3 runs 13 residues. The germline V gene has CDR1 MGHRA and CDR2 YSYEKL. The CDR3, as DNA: TGCGCCAGCAGCCGGACAGGGAATCAGCCCCAGCATTTT. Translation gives CASSRTGNQPQHF.